This TCR beta chain was sequenced during a study of identifying expanded T cells in peripheral blood. The V gene end was trimmed by 5 bases and the J gene end by 1 base; junction bases not matched to a gene: 3. The CDR3 has 15 amino acids. Germline V lookup: CDR1 SGHNT, CDR2 YYREEE (reference sequence). Here immunoSEQ multiplex PCR was the method, and the copy in TCRdb shows in-frame clones only, minus some. The data show around 94,000 clones, roughly 85% seen once. The chain links TRBV5-4 to TRBJ2-3; 11 nucleotides align to TRBD2. The TCR comes from a person aged 18-70 years in good health. The sequenced material came from blood. The CDR3 DNA reads TGTGCCAGCAGAGGGACTAGCGGCCGCACAGATACGCAGTATTTT. Encoded protein: CASRGTSGRTDTQYF.